A selection of T cell receptor beta chains follows, all from one sample in a study of T cell changes during pregnancy in multiple sclerosis. TCRdb's copy holds only in-frame clones and misses some; the assay was immunoSEQ multiplex PCR. Among about 89,000 clones, roughly 94% were seen once, and the ten largest hold roughly 1.7%. Sample: peripheral blood, taken after pregnancy. The receptors stem from a female donor in good health, enrolled as a control in a pregnancy study. The CDR3 runs from the conserved cysteine through the conserved F or W. D genes are given only for firm matches. Size tells how often a clone was seen (once, few, many) or the class of an expanded clone, and some rows leave it out.

J gene	clone size	D gene	V gene	CDR3 DNA	CDR3 protein
TRBJ1-1	once	TRBD1	TRBV5-1	TGCGCCAGCAGCTTGGGGACAGGGGTGAACACTGAAGCTTTCTTT	CASSLGTGVNTEAFF
TRBJ2-1	-	TRBD1	TRBV2	TGTGCCAGCAGCAGGGGACAGGGGGCGTACAATGAGCAGTTCTTC	CASSRGQGAYNEQFF
TRBJ2-1	-	TRBD2	TRBV11-2	TGTGCCAGCAGCTTAGCGGCAGCGGGAACAAATGAGCAGTTCTTC	CASSLAAAGTNEQFF
TRBJ2-1	-	TRBD1	TRBV12-5	TGTGCTAGTGGATCCACTCCGGGACAGGGGGCGGATGAGCAGTTCTTC	CASGSTPGQGADEQFF
TRBJ2-1	-	-	TRBV13	TGTGCCAGCAGCTTAGAGTTCCTTCAGGGTACGGCATACAATGAGCAGTTCTTC	CASSLEFLQGTAYNEQFF
TRBJ2-5	-	TRBD1	TRBV19	TGTGCCAGTAGTCCCGGCCAGGGGGCACCTCAAGAGACCCAGTACTTC	CASSPGQGAPQETQYF
TRBJ1-5	-	TRBD1	TRBV6-1	TGTGCCAGCAGTGAAAGACAGGGGGGAAGCAATCAGCCCCAGCATTTT	CASSERQGGSNQPQHF
TRBJ2-3	-	TRBD1	TRBV28	TGTGCCAGCAGTTTATTACCGGGACAGGGGCCCTATACGCAGTATTTT	CASSLLPGQGPYTQYF
TRBJ1-1	-	TRBD1	TRBV27	TGTGCCAGCAGTTTATACAGGGGAGAGGGTGAAGCTTTCTTT	CASSLYRGEGEAFF
TRBJ2-7	-	TRBD2	TRBV6-5	TGTGCCAGCAGTTCTCCCATTAGTGGGACTAGCTACGAGCAGTACTTC	CASSSPISGTSYEQYF
TRBJ2-1	-	-	TRBV1	TGCACCAGCAGACGAGAGAGGCCCAGCTATGAGCAGTTCTTC	CTSRRERPSYEQFF
TRBJ2-5	-	TRBD1	TRBV18	TGTGCCAGCTCACCACAGGGGGCTCAAGAGACCCAGTACTTC	CASSPQGAQETQYF
TRBJ2-1	-	TRBD1	TRBV5-1	TGCGCCAGCAGCTTGGAACAGGGGGCCAATGAGCAGTTCTTC	CASSLEQGANEQFF
TRBJ1-1	-	-	TRBV6-1	TGTGCCAGCAGTGAGAGGCCAGCTGTGGACACTGAAGCTTTCTTT	CASSERPAVDTEAFF
TRBJ2-7	-	-	TRBV7-9	TGTGCCAGCAGCCTTAGAAGGGGCCTCGAGCAGTACTTC	CASSLRRGLEQYF
TRBJ2-7	-	-	TRBV25-1	TGTGCCAGCACTAGGGGAAGTTCCGAGCAGTACTTC	CASTRGSSEQYF
TRBJ2-5	-	TRBD2	TRBV7-9	TGTGCCAGCAGCTTAGAGGCGGGAGCGGAGACCCAGTACTTC	CASSLEAGAETQYF
TRBJ1-3	-	-	TRBV29-1	TGCAGCGTTTATGGGGAACTAGGTGGAAACACCATATATTTT	CSVYGELGGNTIYF